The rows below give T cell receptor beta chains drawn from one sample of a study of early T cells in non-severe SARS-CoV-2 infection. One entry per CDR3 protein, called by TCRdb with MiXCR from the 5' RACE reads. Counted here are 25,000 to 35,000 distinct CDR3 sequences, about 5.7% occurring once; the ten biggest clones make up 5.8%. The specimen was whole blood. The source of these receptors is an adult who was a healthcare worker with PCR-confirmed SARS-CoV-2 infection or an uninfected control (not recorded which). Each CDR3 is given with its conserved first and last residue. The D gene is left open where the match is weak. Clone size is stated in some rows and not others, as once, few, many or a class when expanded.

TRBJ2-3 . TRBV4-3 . TGCGCCAGCAGCCTGGGACGAGGAGATACGCAGTATTTT CASSLGRGDTQYF
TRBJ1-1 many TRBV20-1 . TGCAGTGGGCCAGGGGCTAATATGAACACTGAAGCTTTCTTT CSGPGANMNTEAFF
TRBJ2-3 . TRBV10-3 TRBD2 TGTGCCATCAGGGGGACTAGCGGGGGACCCACAGATACGCAGTATTTT CAIRGTSGGPTDTQYF
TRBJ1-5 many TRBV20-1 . TGCAGTGCTAGAGCTAACAGGGACTTCCAGCCCCAGCATTTT CSARANRDFQPQHF
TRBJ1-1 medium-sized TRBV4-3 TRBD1 TGCGCCAGCAGCCAAGTCTTCGGAGGGGGCATGCCAGCTTTCTTT CASSQVFGGGMPAFF
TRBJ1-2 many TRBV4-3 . TGCGCCAGCAGCCAAGCGAACAGGGAGGATTATGGCTACACCTTC CASSQANREDYGYTF
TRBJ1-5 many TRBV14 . TGTGCCAGCAGCCAAGCAAGGAGGACCGAACCCCAGCATTTT CASSQARRTEPQHF
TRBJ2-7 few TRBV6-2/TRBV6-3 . TGTGCCAGCAGTTACCTACAGGGTCTCTACGAGCAGTACTTC CASSYLQGLYEQYF
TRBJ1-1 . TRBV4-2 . TGTGCCAGCAGCCAAAGCGGCCACAGTATCGCTGAAGCTTTCTTT CASSQSGHSIAEAFF
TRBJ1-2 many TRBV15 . TGTGCCACCAGCAGAGATAGGAGTGGCTACACCTTC CATSRDRSGYTF
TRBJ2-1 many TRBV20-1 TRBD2 TGCAGTGCTATTCCCCTTAGGGGCGGGGGATACAATGAGCAGTTCTTC CSAIPLRGGGYNEQFF
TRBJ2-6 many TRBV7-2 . TGTGCCAGCAGCTTAAGGGGGTCTGGTGCTGGGGCCAACGTCCTGACTTTC CASSLRGSGAGANVLTF
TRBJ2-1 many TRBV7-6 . TGTGCCAGCAGCTTAGCGGGAAGCGGGCAGTTCTTC CASSLAGSGQFF
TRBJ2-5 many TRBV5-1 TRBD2 TGCGCCAGCAGCTTGGGGCTAGCGGGGGGACCCCCCCTGGAGACCCAGTACTTC CASSLGLAGGPPLETQYF
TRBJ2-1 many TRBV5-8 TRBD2 TGTGCCAGCAGCCACGGGGGGACTCATTACAATGAGCAGTTCTTC CASSHGGTHYNEQFF
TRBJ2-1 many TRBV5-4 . TGTGCCAGCGGGCCGGGTGACTACAATGAGCAGTTCTTC CASGPGDYNEQFF
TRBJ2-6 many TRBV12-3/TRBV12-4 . TGTGCCAGCAGTGAAACAGATTCTACTGGGGCCAACGTCCTGACTTTC CASSETDSTGANVLTF
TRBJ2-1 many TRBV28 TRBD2 TGTGCCAGCAGTACCTCGGGACTAGCGGGGGGAACCTACAATGAGCAGTTCTTC CASSTSGLAGGTYNEQFF
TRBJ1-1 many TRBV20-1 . TGCAGTGCTAGAGACGCAGGGGATTTGAACACTGAAGCTTTCTTT CSARDAGDLNTEAFF
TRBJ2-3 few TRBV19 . TGTGCCAGTAGGCGGGACACAGATACGCAGTATTTT CASRRDTDTQYF
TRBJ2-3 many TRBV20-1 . TGCAGTGCTAGCCTGGACGGCACAGATACGCAGTATTTT CSASLDGTDTQYF
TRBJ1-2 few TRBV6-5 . TGTGCCAGCCGAGACAGAAACTATGGCTACACCTTC CASRDRNYGYTF
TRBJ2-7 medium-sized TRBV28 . TGTGCCAGCACAATCGGACAGTCCTACGAGCAGTACTTC CASTIGQSYEQYF
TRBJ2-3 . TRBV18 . TGTGCCAGCTCCCTCCTTAGGGCCGGGGACACAGATACGCAGTATTTT CASSLLRAGDTDTQYF
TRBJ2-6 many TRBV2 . TGTGCCAGCACCTCGGACTTCTCTGGGGCCAACGTCCTGACTTTC CASTSDFSGANVLTF
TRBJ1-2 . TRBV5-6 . TGTGCCAGCAGCTTGGTGACGGCCGGTGGCTACACCTTC CASSLVTAGGYTF
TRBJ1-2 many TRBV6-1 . TGTGCCAGCAGGACGTCACCTAACTATGGCTACACCTTC CASRTSPNYGYTF
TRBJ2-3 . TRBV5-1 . TGCGCCAGCAGCTTGGACGCTGATACGCAGTATTTT CASSLDADTQYF
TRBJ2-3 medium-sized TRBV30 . TGTGCCTGGAGAGAACAGTCTAGCACAGATACGCAGTATTTT CAWREQSSTDTQYF
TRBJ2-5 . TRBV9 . TGTGCCAGCGGGACCCCATGGTCCCAGTACTTC CASGTPWSQYF
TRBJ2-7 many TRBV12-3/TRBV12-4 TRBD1 TGTGCCAGCAGTTTTGGGACAGGGACCTACGAGCAGTACTTC CASSFGTGTYEQYF
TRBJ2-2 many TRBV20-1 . TGCAGTGCTAGAGTCAACCCCAGCACCGGGGAGCTGTTTTTT CSARVNPSTGELFF
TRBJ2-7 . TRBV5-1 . TGCGCCAGCAGTCGGGGGGACATCACCTACGAGCAGTACTTC CASSRGDITYEQYF
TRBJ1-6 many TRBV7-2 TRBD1 TGTGCCAGCAGCTCCGTGTCAGGGGGGCGATTTGATTCACCCCTCCACTTT CASSSVSGGRFDSPLHF
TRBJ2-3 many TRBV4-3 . TGCGCCAGCAGCCACTCCAGAGGGATCGGGACAGATACGCAGTATTTT CASSHSRGIGTDTQYF
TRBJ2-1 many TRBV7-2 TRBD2 TGTGCCAGCAGCCCCCTCGGACCGGGACTAGCGGACAATGAGCAGTTCTTC CASSPLGPGLADNEQFF
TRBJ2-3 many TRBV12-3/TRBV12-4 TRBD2 TGTGCCAGCAGGCGAGCGGGGGCGCAACCAGATACGCAGTATTTT CASRRAGAQPDTQYF
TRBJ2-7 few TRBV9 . TGTGCCAGCAGCGTAGACGGAAGCTCCTACGAGCAGTACTTC CASSVDGSSYEQYF
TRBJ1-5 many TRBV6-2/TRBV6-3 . TGTGCCAGCAGTTACGGGGACGAAAGAAATCAGCCCCAGCATTTT CASSYGDERNQPQHF
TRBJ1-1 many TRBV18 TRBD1 TGTGCCAGCTCACCACCAGGGACAGTGAAAGCTTTCTTT CASSPPGTVKAFF
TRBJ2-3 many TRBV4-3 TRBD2 TGCGCCAGCAGCTATAGCGGGGGGACAGATACGCAGTATTTT CASSYSGGTDTQYF
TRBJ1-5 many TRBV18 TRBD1 TGTGCCAGCTCACCCCTTGGGACAGGTCTTAGCAATCAGCCCCAGCATTTT CASSPLGTGLSNQPQHF
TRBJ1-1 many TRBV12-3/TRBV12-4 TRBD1 TGTGCCAGCAGTACCAGACAGGGAAACACTGAAGCTTTCTTT CASSTRQGNTEAFF
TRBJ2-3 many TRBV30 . TGTGCCTGGAGTCCTGGCACAGATACGCAGTATTTT CAWSPGTDTQYF
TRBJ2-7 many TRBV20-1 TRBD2 TGCAGTGCTAGCGCGCTAGCGGGTTCTGAGTACTTC CSASALAGSEYF